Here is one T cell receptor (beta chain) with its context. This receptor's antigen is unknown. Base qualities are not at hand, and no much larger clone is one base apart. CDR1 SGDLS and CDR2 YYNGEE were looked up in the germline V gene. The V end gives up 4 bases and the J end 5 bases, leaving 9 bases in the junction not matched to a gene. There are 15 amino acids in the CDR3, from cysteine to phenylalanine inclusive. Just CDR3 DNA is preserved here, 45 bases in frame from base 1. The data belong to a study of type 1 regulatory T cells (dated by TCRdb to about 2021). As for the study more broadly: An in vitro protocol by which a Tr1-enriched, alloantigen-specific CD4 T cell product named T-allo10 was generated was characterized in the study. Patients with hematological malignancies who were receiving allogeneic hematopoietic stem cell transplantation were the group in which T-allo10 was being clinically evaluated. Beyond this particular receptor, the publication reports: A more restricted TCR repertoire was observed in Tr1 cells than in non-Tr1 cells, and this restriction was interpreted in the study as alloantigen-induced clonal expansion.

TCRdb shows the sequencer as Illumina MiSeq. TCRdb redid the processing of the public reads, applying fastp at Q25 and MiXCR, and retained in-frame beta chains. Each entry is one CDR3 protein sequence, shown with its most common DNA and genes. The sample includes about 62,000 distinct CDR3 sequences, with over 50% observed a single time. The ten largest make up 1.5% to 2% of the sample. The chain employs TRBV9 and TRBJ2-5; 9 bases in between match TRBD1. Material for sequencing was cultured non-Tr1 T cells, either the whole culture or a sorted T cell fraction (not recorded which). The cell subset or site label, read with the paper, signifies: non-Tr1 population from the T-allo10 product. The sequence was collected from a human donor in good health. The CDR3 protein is CASSNADRGWETQYF. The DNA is TGTGCCAGCAGCAATGCGGACAGGGGATGGGAGACCCAGTACTTC.